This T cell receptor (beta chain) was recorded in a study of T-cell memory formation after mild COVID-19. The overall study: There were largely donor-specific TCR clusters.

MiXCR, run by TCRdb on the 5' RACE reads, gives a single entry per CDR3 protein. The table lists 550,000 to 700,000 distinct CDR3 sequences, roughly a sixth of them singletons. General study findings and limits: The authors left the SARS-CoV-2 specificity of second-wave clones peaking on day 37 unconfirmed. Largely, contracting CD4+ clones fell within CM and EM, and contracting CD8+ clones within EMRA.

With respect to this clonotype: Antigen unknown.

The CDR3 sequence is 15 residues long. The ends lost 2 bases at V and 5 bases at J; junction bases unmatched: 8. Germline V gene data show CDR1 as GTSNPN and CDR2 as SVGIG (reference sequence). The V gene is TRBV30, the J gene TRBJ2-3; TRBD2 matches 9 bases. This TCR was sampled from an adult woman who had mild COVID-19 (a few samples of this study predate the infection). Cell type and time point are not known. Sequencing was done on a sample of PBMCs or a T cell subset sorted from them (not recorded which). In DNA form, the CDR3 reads TGTGCCTGGAGTCGCGGGAGGGCCCGAATAGATACGCAGTATTTT. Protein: CAWSRGRARIDTQYF.